This T cell receptor beta chain was recovered during a study of tissue T cells after allogeneic stem cell transplantation. Study-wide results and caveats: Within patients, tissue anatomy strongly shaped TCR repertoire composition.

The table lists this clone with a few counts. Its specificity is not known. CDR3 sequences, V/J genes, frequencies and template counts came from survey-depth TCRbeta sequencing. Libraries were prepared by immunoSEQ multiplex PCR; TCRdb keeps only in-frame clonotypes and omits some of them. The profile shows some 25,000 clones, 73% of them singletons. V shed 5 bases and J shed 8 bases, with 15 bases lying between them. This CDR3 region has 13 residues. The V gene is TRBV12-3 or TRBV12-4, the J gene TRBJ1-2, with D maybe TRBD1 (6 bases). This material consisted of tissue from the ileum, taken at autopsy. The TCR originated in a female donor of 60 years or more with lung cancer. Here the CDR3 DNA reads TGTGCCAGCAGTCGCACAGGGCCGACAGGCTACACCTTC. This gives the protein CASSRTGPTGYTF.